Below, 9 T cell receptor beta chains from the same sample are listed, as sequenced in a study of blood T cell repertoires in COVID-19. The data were produced by immunoSEQ multiplex PCR, yet TCRdb's version contains in-frame clones alone and is incomplete. The repertoire holds approximately 150,000 clones, 75% to 90% seen once, with approximately 3.8% in the top ten. Sequencing was carried out using PBMCs or T cells enriched from blood (not recorded which). The receptors shown here come from a woman aged 40 to 50 who had been exposed to COVID-19.

The gene calls are TRBV18 and TRBJ2-2, with D perhaps matching TRBD2 (6 bases). Germline CDR1 and CDR2: KGHSH and LQKENI. This CDR3 has 16 residues. V lost 1 base and J 2 bases, leaving 11 bases between the germline ends. CDR3 residues: CASSPRRGANTGELFF. The DNA of the CDR3 is TGTGCCAGCTCACCACGGAGGGGTGCTAACACCGGGGAGCTGTTTTTT.

This clone showed up just once. The chain uses TRBV10-3 and TRBJ2-1; TRBD2 aligns across 7 bases. The CDR3 is 14 amino acids. Germline trimming cut 7 bases from V and 6 bases from J; bases unmatched to any gene: 9. In germline, CDR1 is ENHRY, CDR2 SYGVKD. The CDR3 DNA follows: TGTGCCATCAAGGCTAGCGGCCTTTCCAATGAGCAGTTCTTC. Protein sequence: CAIKASGLSNEQFF.

The gene calls are TRBV6-5 and TRBJ1-2; 9 bases map to TRBD1. The CDR3 length is 14 residues. Germline-derived CDR1 and CDR2 are MNHEY and SVGAGI. V was clipped by 6 bases and J by 4 bases; unmatched bases: 6. For the CDR3, the DNA is TGTGCCAGCAGACCAACAGGGGGCACCTATGGCTACACCTTC. Translation gives CASRPTGGTYGYTF.

V gene TRBV27 combines with J gene TRBJ1-2; 7 bases match TRBD1. The trim removed 3 bases at V and 5 bases at J, leaving 9 bases unmatched. CDR1 is MNHEY, CDR2 SMNVEV, per germline (reference sequence). This CDR3 has 15 residues. The chain's CDR3 is CASSFISGRGYGYTF. The CDR3 bases are TGTGCCAGCAGTTTTATTTCGGGCAGGGGGTATGGCTACACCTTC.

The chain uses TRBV11-2 and TRBJ1-1; D perhaps matches TRBD1 (5 bases). Germline CDR1 SGHAT, CDR2 FQNNGV. V gave up 6 bases and J gave up 3 bases, with 11 bases separating them. The length of the CDR3 is 13 residues. CDR3 protein: CASSRQGDTEAFF. In nucleotides, the CDR3 is TGTGCCAGCAGTCGGCAGGGTGACACTGAAGCTTTCTTT. Filled out from reference TRBV11-2 and TRBJ1-1, the complete variable domain reads EAGVAQSPRYKIIEKRQSVAFWCNPISGHATLYWYQQILGQGPKLLIQFQNNGVVDDSQLPKDRFSAERLKGVDSTLKIQPAKLEDSAVYLCASSRQGDTEAFFGQGTRLTVV.

This chain joins TRBV20-1 and TRBJ1-2; D uncertain. Germline assignment: CDR1 DFQATT and CDR2 SNEGSKA (reference sequence). V was shortened by 8 bases and J by 1 base, with 8 bases between the two germline ends. This CDR3 comprises 11 residues. This CDR3 is CSSWSNYGYTF. CDR3 in DNA: TGCAGTTCGTGGAGTAACTATGGCTACACCTTC.

The gene calls are TRBV3-1 (or the pseudogene TRBV3-2) and TRBJ1-5; D ambiguous. V shed 2 bases and J shed 7 bases, with 9 bases lying between them. In germline, CDR1 is LGHDT, CDR2 YNNKEL (reference sequence). The CDR3 spans 13 residues. CDR3 protein: CASSQQRAQPQHF. Here the CDR3 DNA reads TGTGCCAGCAGCCAACAGCGGGCGCAGCCCCAGCATTTT.

The chain combines TRBV9 with TRBJ1-1, with 10 bases matching TRBD1. The CDR3 spans 16 residues. The ends lost 4 bases at V and 4 bases at J; junction bases unmatched: 10. Germline CDR1 SGDLS, CDR2 YYNGEE. CDR3 sequence (DNA): TGTGCCAGCAGCTCCCGACAGGGGGCGTTTGTCACTGAAGCTTTCTTT. As protein: CASSSRQGAFVTEAFF.

V and J are TRBV29-1 and TRBJ1-4, with D maybe TRBD1 (6 bases). Deletions cut 2 bases from V and 5 bases from J, with 6 bases between. The CDR3 is 12 amino acids. Germline CDR1 and CDR2: SQVTM and ANQGSEA. DNA of the CDR3: TGCAGCGTTGAACAGGGGAATGAAAAACTGTTTTTT. Protein: CSVEQGNEKLFF.